This record concerns one T cell receptor (beta chain) sequence. The clone's antigen remains unknown. Qualities for individual bases were not recorded, and no much larger clone is one base off. The entry originates in a study of CD8+ T cells in alopecia areata (dated by TCRdb to the late 2010s). In the study overall: To study T cell clonal expansion in alopecia areata, the researchers applied high-throughput TCRbeta sequencing to both the C3H/HeJ mouse model and human patients. On the human side, TCRbeta sequencing was run on scalp tissue and on sorted CD4+ and CD8+ peripheral blood T cells from healthy controls and from alopecia areata patients with either patchy or totalis/universalis disease. Scalp clonality was compared across normal scalp (n=4), patchy alopecia areata scalp (n=8), and alopecia totalis/universalis scalp (n=8). The RNA source kit depended on sample type: the PAXgene miRNA kit for fixed scalp, the miRNeasy kit for PBMCs, and the RNeasy kit for mouse skin. TCRbeta CDR3 regions were amplified by immunoSEQ multiplex PCR using 35 Vbeta forward and 13 Jbeta reverse primers.

The research as a whole found: Compared with mice, TCR sequences shared between patients were less clear, possibly partly because of HLA diversity across the patient population. Resident alphabeta T cells in normal human skin are also sequenced, complicating scalp TCR repertoire analysis, unlike mouse skin dominated by gammadelta T cells. Higher clonality and more expanded CD8+ clones were observed in lesional scalp than in normal scalp, particularly in alopecia totalis/universalis, a finding suggestive of antigenic drive.

Library construction relied on the immunoSEQ multiplex PCR assay. RNA was extracted from all samples and reverse transcribed into cDNA as template for TCR sequencing. First-strand cDNA was synthesized with SuperScript III using a 2:1 mix of oligo-dT and random hexamers. Amplification bias was assessed with a synthetic immune receptor repertoire, and residual bias was removed computationally. For the original study's pipeline: Raw reads were preprocessed to remove errors, and CDR3 was defined by IMGT conventions from the conserved cysteine to phenylalanine. To get clonality, Shannon entropy was normalized by log2 of the number of productive unique TCRs and the result was subtracted from 1. Whether each scalp clone was CD4 or CD8 was inferred by checking scalp TCRbeta sequences against the CD4 and CD8 repertoires from sorted blood. In TCRdb, the immuneACCESS table is reduced to in-frame sequences with V and J assigned. These tables do not hold every clone; where another copy was compared, an unresolved V gene accounts for under half, and the others remain unexplained. V and J calls and clone size are given by that table; D and trimming were obtained from the DNA. The sample table holds about 110,000 clones, of which under 65% were seen once. The biggest ten clones account for 20% to 30% of the sample.

Lesional scalp punch biopsies and peripheral blood were collected from alopecia areata patients. PBMCs were isolated by density centrifugation and stained for CD3, CD4 and CD8, and CD4+ and CD8+ T cells were sorted on a FACSAria. Untreated alopecia areata patients were recruited as part of a multicenter biomarker study. Blood CD8+ T cells from about 5 biomarker-study patients were further sorted into NKG2D-low and NKG2D-high fractions. Relative to germline, V is 6 bases shorter and J is 5 bases shorter, with 14 bases between their ends. The germline V gene (reference sequence) supplies CDR1 MNHEY and CDR2 SMNVEV. The CDR3 numbers 13 residues from cysteine through phenylalanine. The retained sequence is limited to the CDR3, 39 bases, with the frame set at the first base.

The receptor comes from a human donor with alopecia areata. The sample comprised NKG2D-low CD8+ T cells sorted from blood. The cell subset or site label of this sample denotes: sorted CD8+ NKG2D-low blood T cells. The chain was built from TRBV27 and TRBJ2-7; TRBD1 might be the D gene, on 6 matching bases. The bases are TGTGCCAGCAGCACCAGGGGACGGGACGAGCAGTACTTC. Its protein is CASSTRGRDEQYF.